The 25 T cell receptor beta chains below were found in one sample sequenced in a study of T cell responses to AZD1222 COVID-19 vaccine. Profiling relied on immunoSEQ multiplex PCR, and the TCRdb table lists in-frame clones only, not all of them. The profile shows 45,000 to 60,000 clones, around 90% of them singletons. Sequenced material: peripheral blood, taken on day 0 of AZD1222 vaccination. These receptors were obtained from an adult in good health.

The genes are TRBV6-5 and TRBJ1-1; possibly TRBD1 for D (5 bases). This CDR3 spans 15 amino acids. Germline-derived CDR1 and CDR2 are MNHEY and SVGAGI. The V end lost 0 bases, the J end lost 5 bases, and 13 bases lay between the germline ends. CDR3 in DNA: TGTGCCAGCAGTTACTCGAGCGGGGGAGAGACTGAAGCTTTCTTT. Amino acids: CASSYSSGGETEAFF.

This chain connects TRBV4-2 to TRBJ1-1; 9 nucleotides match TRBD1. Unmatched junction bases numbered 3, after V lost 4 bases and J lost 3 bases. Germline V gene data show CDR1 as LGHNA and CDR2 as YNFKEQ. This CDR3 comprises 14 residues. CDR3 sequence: CASSRGQGDTEAFF. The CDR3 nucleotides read TGTGCCAGCAGCCGGGGACAGGGAGACACTGAAGCTTTCTTT.

Here the CDR3 reads CASSLRGYGYTF. The CDR3 nucleotides read TGTGCCAGCTCCCTCAGGGGCTATGGCTACACCTTC. V gene TRBV18 combines with J gene TRBJ1-2, with D perhaps TRBD1 (6 bases). Germline V gene lookup returns CDR1 KGHSH and CDR2 LQKENI. Trimming took 6 bases from V and 4 from J, leaving 9 bases between them. The CDR3 runs to 12 residues.

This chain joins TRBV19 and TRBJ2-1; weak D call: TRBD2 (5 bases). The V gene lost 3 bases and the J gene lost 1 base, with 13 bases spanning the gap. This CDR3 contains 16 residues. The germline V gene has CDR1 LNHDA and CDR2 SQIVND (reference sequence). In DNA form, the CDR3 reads TGTGCCAGTAGTATTTCCGCGGGTTCGTCCTACAATGAGCAGTTCTTC. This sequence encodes CASSISAGSSYNEQFF. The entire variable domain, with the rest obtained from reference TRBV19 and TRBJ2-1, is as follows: DGGITQSPKYLFRKEGQNVTLSCEQNLNHDAMYWYRQDPGQGLRLIYYSQIVNDFQKGDIAEGYSVSREKKESFPLTVTSAQKNPTAFYLCASSISAGSSYNEQFFGPGTRLTVL.

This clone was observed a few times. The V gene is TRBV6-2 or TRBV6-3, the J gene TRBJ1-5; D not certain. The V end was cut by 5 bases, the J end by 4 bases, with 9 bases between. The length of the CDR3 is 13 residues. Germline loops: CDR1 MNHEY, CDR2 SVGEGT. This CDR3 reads CASSLSDNQPQHF. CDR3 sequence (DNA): TGTGCCAGCAGTCTCTCAGATAATCAGCCCCAGCATTTT.

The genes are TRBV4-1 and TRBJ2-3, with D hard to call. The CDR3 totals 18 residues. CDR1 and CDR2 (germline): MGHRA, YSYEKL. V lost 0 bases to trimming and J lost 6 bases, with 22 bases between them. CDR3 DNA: TGCGCCAGCAGCCAAGAGGTTGCCTATTCTGGAGAGGTCGATACGCAGTATTTT. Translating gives CASSQEVAYSGEVDTQYF.

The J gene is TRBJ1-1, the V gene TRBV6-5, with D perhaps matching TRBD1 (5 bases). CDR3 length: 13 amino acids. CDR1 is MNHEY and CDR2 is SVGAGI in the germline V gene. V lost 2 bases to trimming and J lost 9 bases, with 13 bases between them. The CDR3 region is CASSYQGHGKAFF. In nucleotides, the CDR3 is TGTGCCAGCAGTTACCAAGGACATGGTAAAGCTTTCTTT.

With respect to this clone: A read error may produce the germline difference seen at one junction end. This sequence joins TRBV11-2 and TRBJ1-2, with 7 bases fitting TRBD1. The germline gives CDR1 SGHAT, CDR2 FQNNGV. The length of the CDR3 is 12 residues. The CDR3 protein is CASSLTGRGHRF. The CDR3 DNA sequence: TGTGCCAGCAGCCTAACCGGGAGGGGGCATCGCTTC.

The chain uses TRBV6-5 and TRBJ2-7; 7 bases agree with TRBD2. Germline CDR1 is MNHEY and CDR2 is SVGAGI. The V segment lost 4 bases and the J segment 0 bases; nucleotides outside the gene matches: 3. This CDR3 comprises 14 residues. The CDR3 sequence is CASSWGGSSYEQYF. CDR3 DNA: TGTGCCAGCAGTTGGGGCGGGAGCTCCTACGAGCAGTACTTC.

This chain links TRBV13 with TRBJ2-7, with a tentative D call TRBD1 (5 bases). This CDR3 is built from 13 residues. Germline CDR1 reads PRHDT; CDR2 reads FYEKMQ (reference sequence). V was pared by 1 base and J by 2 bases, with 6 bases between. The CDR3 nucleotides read TGTGCCAGCAGCTTAGACAGGACCTACGAGCAGTACTTC. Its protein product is CASSLDRTYEQYF.

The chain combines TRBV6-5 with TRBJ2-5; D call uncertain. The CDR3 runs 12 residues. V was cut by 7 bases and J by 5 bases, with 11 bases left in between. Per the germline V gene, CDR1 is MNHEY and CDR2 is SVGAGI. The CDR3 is CASTESGETQYF. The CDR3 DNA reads TGTGCCAGCACCGAATCTGGGGAGACCCAGTACTTC.

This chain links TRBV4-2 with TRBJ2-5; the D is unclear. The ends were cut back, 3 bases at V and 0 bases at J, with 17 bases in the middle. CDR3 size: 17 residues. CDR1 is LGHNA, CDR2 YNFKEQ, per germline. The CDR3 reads CASSQVTVAQYQETQYF. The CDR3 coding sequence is TGTGCCAGCAGCCAGGTAACGGTCGCTCAGTACCAAGAGACCCAGTACTTC.

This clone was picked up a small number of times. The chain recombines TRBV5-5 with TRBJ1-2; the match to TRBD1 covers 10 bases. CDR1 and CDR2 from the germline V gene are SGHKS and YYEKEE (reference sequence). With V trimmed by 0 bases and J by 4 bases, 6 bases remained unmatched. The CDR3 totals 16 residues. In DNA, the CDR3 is TGTGCCAGCAGCTTGGCCCCGGGACAGGGGTCCTATGGCTACACCTTC. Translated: CASSLAPGQGSYGYTF.

The CDR3 sequence is CASYGGVRPGANVLTF. Here the CDR3 DNA reads TGTGCCTCCTACGGGGGAGTAAGACCTGGGGCCAACGTCCTGACTTTC. V and J are TRBV28 and TRBJ2-6; perhaps TRBD2 as D (6 bases). Trimming pared 11 bases from V and 2 bases from J, leaving 19 bases between. There are 16 residues in the CDR3. Germline CDR1 MDHEN, CDR2 SYDVKM.

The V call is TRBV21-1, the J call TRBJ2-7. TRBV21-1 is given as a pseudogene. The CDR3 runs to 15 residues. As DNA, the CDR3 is TGTGCCAGCAGCAAAGGCCTCCCCCCAATCTACGAGCAGTACTTC. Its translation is CASSKGLPPIYEQYF.

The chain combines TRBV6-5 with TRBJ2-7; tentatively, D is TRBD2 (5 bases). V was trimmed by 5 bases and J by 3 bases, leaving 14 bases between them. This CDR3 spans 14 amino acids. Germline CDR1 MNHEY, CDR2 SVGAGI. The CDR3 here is CASSPEAVGYEQYF. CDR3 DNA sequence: TGTGCCAGCAGTCCGGAGGCGGTAGGCTACGAGCAGTACTTC.

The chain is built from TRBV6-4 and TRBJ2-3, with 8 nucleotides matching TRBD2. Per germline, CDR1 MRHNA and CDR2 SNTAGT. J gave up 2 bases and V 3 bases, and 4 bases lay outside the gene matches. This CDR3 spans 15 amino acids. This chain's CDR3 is CASSEIAGPTDTQYF. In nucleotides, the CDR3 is TGTGCCAGCAGTGAAATAGCGGGACCCACAGATACGCAGTATTTT.

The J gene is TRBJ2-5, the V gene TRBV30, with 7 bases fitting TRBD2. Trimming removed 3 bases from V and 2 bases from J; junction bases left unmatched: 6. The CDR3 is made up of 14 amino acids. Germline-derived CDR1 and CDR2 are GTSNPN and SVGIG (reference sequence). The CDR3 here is CAWRRGGSQETQYF. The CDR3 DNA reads TGTGCCTGGAGGCGGGGCGGGAGTCAAGAGACCCAGTACTTC.

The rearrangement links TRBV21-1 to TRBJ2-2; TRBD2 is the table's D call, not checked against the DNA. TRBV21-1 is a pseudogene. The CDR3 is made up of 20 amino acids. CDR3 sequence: CASSFRFSGRAEPNTGELFF. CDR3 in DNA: TGTGCCAGCAGCTTCCGTTTTAGCGGGAGGGCCGAGCCTAACACCGGGGAGCTGTTTTTT.

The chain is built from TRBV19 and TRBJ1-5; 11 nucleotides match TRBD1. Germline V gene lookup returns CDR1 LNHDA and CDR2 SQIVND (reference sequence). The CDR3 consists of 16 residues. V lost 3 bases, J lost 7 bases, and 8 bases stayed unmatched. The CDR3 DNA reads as TGTGCCAGTAGTATCCCCGGACAGGGGGCACGGCAGCCCCAGCATTTT. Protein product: CASSIPGQGARQPQHF.

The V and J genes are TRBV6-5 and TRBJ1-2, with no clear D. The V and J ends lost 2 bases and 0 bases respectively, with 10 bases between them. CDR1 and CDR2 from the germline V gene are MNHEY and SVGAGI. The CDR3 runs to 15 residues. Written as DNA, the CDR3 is TGTGCCAGCAGTTACGACGGAAATCCTAACTATGGCTACACCTTC. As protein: CASSYDGNPNYGYTF.

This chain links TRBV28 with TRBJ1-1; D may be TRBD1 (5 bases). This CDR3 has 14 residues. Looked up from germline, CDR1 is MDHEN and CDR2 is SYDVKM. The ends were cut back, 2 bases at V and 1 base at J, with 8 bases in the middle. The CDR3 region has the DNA TGTGCCAGCAGTTTACATGACAGGAACACTGAAGCTTTCTTT. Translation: CASSLHDRNTEAFF.

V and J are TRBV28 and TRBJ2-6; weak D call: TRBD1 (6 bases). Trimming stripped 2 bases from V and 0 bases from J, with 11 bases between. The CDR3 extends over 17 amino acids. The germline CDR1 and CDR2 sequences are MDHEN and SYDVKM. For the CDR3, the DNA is TGTGCCAGCAGTTTACACCAGGGGCCCTCTGGGGCCAACGTCCTGACTTTC. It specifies CASSLHQGPSGANVLTF.

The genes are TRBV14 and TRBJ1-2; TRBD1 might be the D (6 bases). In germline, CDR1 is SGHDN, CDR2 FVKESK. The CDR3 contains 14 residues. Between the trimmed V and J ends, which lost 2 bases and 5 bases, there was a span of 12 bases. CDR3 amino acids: CASSQKLGAYGYTF. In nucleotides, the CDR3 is TGTGCCAGCAGCCAAAAGTTGGGGGCGTATGGCTACACCTTC.

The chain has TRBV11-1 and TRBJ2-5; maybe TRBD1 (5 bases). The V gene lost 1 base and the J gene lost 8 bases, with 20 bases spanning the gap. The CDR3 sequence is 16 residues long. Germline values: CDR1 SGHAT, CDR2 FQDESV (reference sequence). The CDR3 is CASSLDEGAPKRTQYF. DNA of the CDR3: TGTGCCAGCAGCTTAGATGAAGGGGCGCCGAAGCGCACCCAGTACTTC.